This passage covers 10 T cell receptor beta chains from one sample sequenced in a study of graft-versus-host responses after intestinal transplantation. Clones were read by immunoSEQ multiplex PCR, and TCRdb kept only the in-frame ones, dropping some. Of over 75,000 clones detected, about 84% appear once; the ten largest clones hold over 1.3%. The sequencing used PBMCs, collected 255 days after intestinal transplant. The origin of the receptors is a human patient who received an intestinal transplant, so some T cells may come from the graft donor.

This clone was recorded only once. The V gene is TRBV5-1, the J gene TRBJ1-4, with D unresolved. CDR1 is SGHRS, CDR2 YFSETQ, per germline. Trimming shortened V by 4 bases and J by 7 bases, and 20 bases separated the two germline ends. The CDR3 runs to 16 residues. The CDR3 is CASSPNRPRAIEKLFF. Written as DNA, the CDR3 is TGCGCCAGCAGCCCGAATCGACCGCGTGCGATTGAAAAACTGTTTTTT.

In nucleotides, the CDR3 is TGTGCCAGCAGTGAAGGGGGTTGGAGGGAGGGAGATCAGCCCCAGCATTTT. Its protein product is CASSEGGWREGDQPQHF. V is TRBV6-1 and J is TRBJ1-5; D not certain. This CDR3 spans 17 amino acids. The germline V and J ends were trimmed by 1 base and 5 bases, with 18 bases remaining between them. Germline CDR1 and CDR2: MNHNS and SASEGT.

The V gene is TRBV7-9, the J gene TRBJ1-4; perhaps TRBD1 as D (5 bases). CDR1 is SEHNR, CDR2 FQNEAQ, per germline (reference sequence). The germline V and J ends were trimmed by 5 bases and 2 bases, with 12 bases remaining between them. CDR3 size: 15 residues. The CDR3, as DNA: TGTGCCAGCAGCCCCCTGGGGGGGACTAATGAAAAACTGTTTTTT. It yields the protein CASSPLGGTNEKLFF.

V and J are TRBV7-6 and TRBJ2-2, with D possibly TRBD2 on 5 matching bases. The germline V and J ends were trimmed by 2 bases and 0 bases, with 16 bases remaining between them. CDR1 is SGHVS, CDR2 FNYEAQ, per germline. CDR3 size: 18 residues. CDR3 sequence (DNA): TGTGCCAGCAGCTTAAGGAAAGGGCGGGTCCCGAACACCGGGGAGCTGTTTTTT. This encodes CASSLRKGRVPNTGELFF. The whole variable domain, filled in from reference TRBV7-6 and TRBJ2-2, reads GAGVSQSPRYKVTKRGQDVALRCDPISGHVSLYWYRQALGQGPEFLTYFNYEAQQDKSGLPNDRFSAERPEGSISTLTIQRTEQRDSAMYRCASSLRKGRVPNTGELFFGEGSRLTVL.

Comments on this clone: This specimen includes other DNA sequences encoding the same CDR3. The chain recombines TRBV27 with TRBJ2-5; D call uncertain. This CDR3 comprises 11 residues. Looked up from germline, CDR1 is MNHEY and CDR2 is SMNVEV (reference sequence). Trimming stripped 3 bases from V and 4 bases from J, with 3 bases between. CDR3 protein: CASSLGETQYF. The CDR3 nucleotides are TGTGCCAGCAGTTTGGGAGAGACCCAGTACTTC.

This sequence joins TRBV4-3 and TRBJ1-1, with a tentative D call TRBD1 (5 bases). Germline V CDR1 and CDR2: LGHNA, YSLEER. This CDR3 is built from 13 residues. V lost 10 bases and J lost 0, with 12 bases in between. The CDR3 sequence: CATSRVMNTEAFF. The CDR3 DNA reads as TGCGCCACCTCCAGGGTGATGAACACTGAAGCTTTCTTT.

The CDR3 nucleotides read TGTGCCAGCAGCTTTGGGGTCAGCCAGTACTTC. This encodes CASSFGVSQYF. The V gene is TRBV7-9, the J gene TRBJ2-7; unclear D gene. V was trimmed by 3 bases and J by 10 bases, leaving 10 bases between them. Looked up from germline, CDR1 is SEHNR and CDR2 is FQNEAQ (reference sequence). This CDR3 spans 11 amino acids.

This clone was seen once. V is TRBV10-2 and J is TRBJ1-1; 9 nucleotides agree with TRBD1. There are 17 residues in the CDR3. Germline CDR1 is WSHSY and CDR2 is SAAADI. Unmatched junction bases numbered 15, after V lost 6 bases and J lost 4 bases. Here the CDR3 DNA reads TGCGCCAGCAGGGACGGGACAGGGAGCCAGACGGGCACTGAAGCTTTCTTT. It encodes CASRDGTGSQTGTEAFF.

V usage is TRBV7-2 and J usage is TRBJ1-4; no definite D call. V lost 1 base and J 6 bases, leaving 15 bases between the germline ends. The CDR3 spans 16 residues. Looked up from germline, CDR1 is SGHTA and CDR2 is FQGNSA. This CDR3 reads CASSLVGFWKDEKLFF. CDR3 DNA sequence: TGTGCCAGCAGCTTAGTGGGGTTTTGGAAGGATGAAAAACTGTTTTTT.

The chain couples TRBV6-1 to TRBJ2-7; 8 positions match TRBD1. Per the germline V gene, CDR1 is MNHNS and CDR2 is SASEGT. V trimming: 5 bases; J trimming: 3 bases; junction bases outside the gene matches: 9. This CDR3 has 15 residues. The CDR3 is CASSTTGDRVYEQYF. The CDR3 DNA sequence: TGTGCCAGCAGTACGACAGGGGATAGGGTCTACGAGCAGTACTTC.